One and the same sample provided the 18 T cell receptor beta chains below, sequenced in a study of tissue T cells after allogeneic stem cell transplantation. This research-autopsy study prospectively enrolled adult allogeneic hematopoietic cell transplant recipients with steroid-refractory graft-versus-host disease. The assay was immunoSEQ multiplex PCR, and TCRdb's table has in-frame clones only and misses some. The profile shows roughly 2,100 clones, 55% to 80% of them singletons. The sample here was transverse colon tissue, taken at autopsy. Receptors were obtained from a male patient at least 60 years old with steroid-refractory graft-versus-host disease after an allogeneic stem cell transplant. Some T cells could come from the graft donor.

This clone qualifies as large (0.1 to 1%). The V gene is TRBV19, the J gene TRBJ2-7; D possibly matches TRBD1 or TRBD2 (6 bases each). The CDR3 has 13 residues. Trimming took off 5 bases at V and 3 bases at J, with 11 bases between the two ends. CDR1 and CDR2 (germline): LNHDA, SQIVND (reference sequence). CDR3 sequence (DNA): TGTGCCAGTAGTGCGGGACACAACTACGAGCAGTACTTC. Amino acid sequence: CASSAGHNYEQYF.

The CDR3 nucleotides are TGTGCCAGCAGCCCGGGACACGGAAACACAGATACGCAGTATTTT. Translation gives CASSPGHGNTDTQYF. The chain uses TRBV9 and TRBJ2-3; D possibly corresponds to TRBD1 (6 bases). The V and J ends lost 4 bases and 2 bases respectively, with 14 bases between them. CDR1 is SGDLS and CDR2 is YYNGEE in the germline V gene. This CDR3 comprises 15 residues.

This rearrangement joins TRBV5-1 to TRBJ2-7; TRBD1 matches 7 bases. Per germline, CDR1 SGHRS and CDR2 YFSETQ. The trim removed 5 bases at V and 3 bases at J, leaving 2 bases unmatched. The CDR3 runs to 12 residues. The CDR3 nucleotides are TGCGCCAGCAGGGGACAGCACTACGAGCAGTACTTC. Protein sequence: CASRGQHYEQYF.

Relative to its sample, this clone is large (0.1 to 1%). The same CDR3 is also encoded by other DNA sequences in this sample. The CDR3 reads CASSAGTASTDTQYF. CDR3 DNA sequence: TGTGCCAGCAGCGCCGGGACAGCTAGCACAGATACGCAGTATTTT. The chain recombines TRBV2 with TRBJ2-3, with TRBD1 matching over 7 bases. Germline V CDR1 and CDR2: SNHLY, FYNNEI. J gave up 0 bases and V 6 bases, and 6 bases lay outside the gene matches. The CDR3 is 15 amino acids.

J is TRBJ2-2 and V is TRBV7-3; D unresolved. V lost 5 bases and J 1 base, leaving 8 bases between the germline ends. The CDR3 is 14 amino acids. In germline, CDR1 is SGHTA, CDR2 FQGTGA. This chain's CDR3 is CASSPRQNTGELFF. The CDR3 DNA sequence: TGTGCCAGCAGCCCTAGGCAGAACACCGGGGAGCTGTTTTTT.

In DNA, the CDR3 is TGCGCCAGCAGCTCCTATCCCCCCGCCGATCGGGCTTTCTTT. Translating it yields CASSSYPPADRAFF. The chain couples TRBV5-1 to TRBJ1-1; no definite D call. V lost 3 bases, J lost 11 bases, and 20 bases lay in between. In germline, CDR1 is SGHRS, CDR2 YFSETQ. This CDR3 spans 14 amino acids.

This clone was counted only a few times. The CDR3 region has the DNA TGTGCCAGCAGCTCGGACAGGGATCAGCCCCAGCATTTT. It translates to CASSSDRDQPQHF. The genes are TRBV5-4 and TRBJ1-5, with TRBD1 matching 8 bases. Germline lookup yields CDR1 SGHNT and CDR2 YYREEE (reference sequence). V was clipped by 3 bases and J by 5 bases; unmatched bases: 1. This CDR3 spans 13 amino acids.

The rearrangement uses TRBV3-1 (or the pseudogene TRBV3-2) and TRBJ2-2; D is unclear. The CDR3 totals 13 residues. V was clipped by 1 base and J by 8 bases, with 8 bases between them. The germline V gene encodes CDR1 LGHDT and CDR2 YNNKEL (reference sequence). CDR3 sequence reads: CASSQVRTGELFF. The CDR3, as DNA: TGTGCCAGCAGCCAAGTTAGAACGGGGGAGCTGTTTTTT.

In DNA form, the CDR3 reads TGTGCTAGTGGTACACAGGGCGACACTGAAGCTTTCTTT. Translating gives CASGTQGDTEAFF. The chain links TRBV12-5 to TRBJ1-1; D may be TRBD1 (6 bases). CDR1 and CDR2 from the germline V gene are LGHNT and FRNRAP. This CDR3 is built from 13 residues. V gave up 5 bases and J gave up 3 bases, with 10 bases separating them.

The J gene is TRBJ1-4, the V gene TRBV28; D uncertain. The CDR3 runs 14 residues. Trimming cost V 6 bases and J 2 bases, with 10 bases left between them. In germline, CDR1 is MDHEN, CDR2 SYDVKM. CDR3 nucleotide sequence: TGTGCCAGCAGGAGGGCTTGGACTAATGAAAAACTGTTTTTT. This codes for CASRRAWTNEKLFF.

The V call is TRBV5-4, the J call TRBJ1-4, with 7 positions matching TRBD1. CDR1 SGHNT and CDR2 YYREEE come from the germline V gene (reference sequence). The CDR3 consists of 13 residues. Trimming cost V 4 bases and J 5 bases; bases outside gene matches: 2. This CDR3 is CASSLGQNEKLFF. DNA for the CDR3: TGTGCCAGCAGCCTGGGACAGAATGAAAAACTGTTTTTT.

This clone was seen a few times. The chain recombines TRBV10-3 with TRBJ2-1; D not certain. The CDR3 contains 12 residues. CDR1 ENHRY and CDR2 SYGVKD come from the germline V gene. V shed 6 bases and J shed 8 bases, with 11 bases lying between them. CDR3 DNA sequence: TGTGCCATCAGAGATATAGGGTATGAGCAGTTCTTC. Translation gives CAIRDIGYEQFF.

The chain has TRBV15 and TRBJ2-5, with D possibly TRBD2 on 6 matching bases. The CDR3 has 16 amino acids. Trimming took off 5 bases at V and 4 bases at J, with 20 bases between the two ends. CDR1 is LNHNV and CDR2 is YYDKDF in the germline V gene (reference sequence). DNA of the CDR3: TGTGCCACCAGCTCCCGTAAGGGCGGGATTTTAGAGACCCAGTACTTC. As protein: CATSSRKGGILETQYF. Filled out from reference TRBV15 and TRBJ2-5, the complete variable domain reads DAMVIQNPRYQVTQFGKPVTLSCSQTLNHNVMYWYQQKSSQAPKLLFHYYDKDFNNEADTPDNFQSRRPNTSFCFLDIRSPGLGDTAMYLCATSSRKGGILETQYFGPGTRLLVL.

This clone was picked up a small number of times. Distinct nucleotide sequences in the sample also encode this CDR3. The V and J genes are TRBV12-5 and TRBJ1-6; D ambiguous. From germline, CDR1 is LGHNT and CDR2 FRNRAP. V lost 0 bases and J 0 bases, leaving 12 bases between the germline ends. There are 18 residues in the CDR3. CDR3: CASGLVRSGYSYNSPLHF. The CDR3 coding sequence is TGTGCTAGTGGTTTGGTACGGAGTGGGTACTCCTATAATTCACCCCTCCACTTT.

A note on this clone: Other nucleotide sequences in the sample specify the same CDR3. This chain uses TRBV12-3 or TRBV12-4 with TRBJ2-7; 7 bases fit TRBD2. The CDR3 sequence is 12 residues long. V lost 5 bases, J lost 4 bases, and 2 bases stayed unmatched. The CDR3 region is CASSPGGYEQYF. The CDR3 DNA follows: TGTGCCAGCAGTCCGGGGGGTTACGAGCAGTACTTC.

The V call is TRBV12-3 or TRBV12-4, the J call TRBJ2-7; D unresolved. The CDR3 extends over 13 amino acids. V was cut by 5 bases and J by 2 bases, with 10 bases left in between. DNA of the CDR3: TGTGCCAGCAGTCTCAGCCGGACCTACGAGCAGTACTTC. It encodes CASSLSRTYEQYF.

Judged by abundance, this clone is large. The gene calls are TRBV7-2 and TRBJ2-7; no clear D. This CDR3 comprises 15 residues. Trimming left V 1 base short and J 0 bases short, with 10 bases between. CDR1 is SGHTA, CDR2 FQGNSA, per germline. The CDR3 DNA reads TGTGCCAGCAGCTTAGGGAGCACGGTCTCCTACGAGCAGTACTTC. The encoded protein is CASSLGSTVSYEQYF.

CDR3 residues: CASSPQWTNTEAFF. The CDR3 nucleotides read TGTGCCAGCAGCCCACAATGGACGAACACTGAAGCTTTCTTT. The chain employs TRBV3-1 (or the pseudogene TRBV3-2) and TRBJ1-1; D remains unclear. In germline, CDR1 is LGHDT, CDR2 YNNKEL (reference sequence). V was trimmed by 4 bases and J by 1 base, leaving 10 bases between them. The CDR3 totals 14 residues.